This T cell receptor (beta chain) was profiled in a study of cytomegalovirus exposure and HLA in healthy donors. Findings and caveats of the study: Analyzed later, association rates of TCRs varied across HLA loci, with DRB1 most and HLA-C fewest.

Comments on this clone: Its antigen is as yet unknown.

Germline values: CDR1 SGDLS, CDR2 YYNGEE. The CDR3 loop spans 15 amino acids. J gave up 5 bases and V 2 bases, and 1 base lay outside the gene matches. Amplification used 60 Vbeta primers and 13 Jbeta primers. Clones were read by immunoSEQ multiplex PCR, and TCRdb kept only the in-frame ones, dropping some. This table has approximately 130,000 clones, around four fifths appearing once. The origin of this receptor is a boy aged 2 to 10 in good health and CMV-seronegative. The sample was PBMCs. The chain joins TRBV9 to TRBJ1-6, with 10 bases identical to TRBD1. The chain's CDR3 is CASSVGTGDNSPLHF. The CDR3 nucleotides are TGTGCCAGCAGCGTTGGGACAGGGGATAATTCACCCCTCCACTTT.